The source of this T cell receptor beta chain is a study of cytomegalovirus exposure and HLA in healthy donors. Study-wide points: Cytomegalovirus status was reportedly diagnosed by the classifier with high specificity and sensitivity. Specificity for CMV antigens was confirmed in vitro for a few of the CMV-associated chains. 164 TCR beta chains were listed as cytomegalovirus-associated.

The CDR3 totals 17 residues. J was trimmed by 5 bases and V by 4 bases; bases with no gene match: 12. Germline V gives CDR1 WNHNN, CDR2 SYGVQD (reference sequence). It was the approximately 130-subject validation cohort, separate from the approximately 700-subject first cohort, to which the donors belonged. To note about this clone: What it binds is not known.

Profiled with immunoSEQ multiplex PCR; TCRdb holds only in-frame clones, not every one. Among tens of thousands of clones listed, 92% were seen once. The receptor was derived from a woman in her late teens or twenties in good health and CMV-seronegative. The chain carries TRBV10-1 and TRBJ2-1, with TRBD2 identical over 9 bases. The sequenced sample was PBMCs. CDR3 protein: CASSASLMSGGNNEQFF. The CDR3 DNA reads as TGCGCCAGCAGTGCGTCGTTAATGAGCGGGGGGAACAATGAGCAGTTCTTC.